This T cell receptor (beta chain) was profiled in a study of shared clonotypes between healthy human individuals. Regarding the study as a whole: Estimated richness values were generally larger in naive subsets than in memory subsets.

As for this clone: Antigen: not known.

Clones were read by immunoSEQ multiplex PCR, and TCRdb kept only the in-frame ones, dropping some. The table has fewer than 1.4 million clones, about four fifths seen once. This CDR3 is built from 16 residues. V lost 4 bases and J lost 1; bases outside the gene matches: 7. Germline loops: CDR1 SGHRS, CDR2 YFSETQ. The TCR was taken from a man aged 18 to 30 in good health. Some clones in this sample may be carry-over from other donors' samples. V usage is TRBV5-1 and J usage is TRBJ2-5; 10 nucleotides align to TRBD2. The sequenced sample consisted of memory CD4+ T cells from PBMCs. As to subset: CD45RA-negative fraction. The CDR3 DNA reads TGCGCCAGCAGCCACAGCGGGAGGGTGCCCCAAGAGACCCAGTACTTC. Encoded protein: CASSHSGRVPQETQYF.